The 14 T cell receptor beta chains below were found in one sample sequenced in a study of blood T cell repertoires in COVID-19. Clones were sequenced by immunoSEQ multiplex PCR, and TCRdb holds only the in-frame ones, with some missing. The sample lists around 260,000 clones; 86% were seen once. Sequenced: peripheral blood. The origin of the receptors is a woman younger than 45 with active or convalescent COVID-19.

The CDR3 DNA reads as TGTGCCAGCAGCGCTAACGCGGGCGAGCAGTACTTC. Translating it yields CASSANAGEQYF. This chain joins TRBV9 and TRBJ2-7; perhaps TRBD2 as D (5 bases). The CDR3 is made up of 12 amino acids. Germline-derived CDR1 and CDR2 are SGDLS and YYNGEE. V lost 3 bases and J 6 bases, leaving 10 bases between the germline ends.

J is TRBJ1-6 and V is TRBV7-9, with 10 bases lining up with TRBD1. Losses at the gene ends were 7 bases for V and 8 bases for J; bases not matched to a gene: 5. Looked up from germline, CDR1 is SEHNR and CDR2 is FQNEAQ (reference sequence). This CDR3 is built from 14 residues. The CDR3 region is CASTWGTGDSPLHF. The CDR3 DNA reads as TGTGCCAGCACCTGGGGGACAGGGGATTCACCCCTCCACTTT.

The V call is TRBV10-3, the J call TRBJ2-3; 14 nucleotides line up with TRBD2. The CDR3 spans 17 residues. V shed 3 bases, J shed 4 bases, and the junction held 6 bases outside the gene matches. CDR1 ENHRY and CDR2 SYGVKD come from the germline V gene. The CDR3 coding sequence is TGTGCCATCAGTGAATGGACTAGCGGGGGGTTACCAGATACGCAGTATTTT. It encodes CAISEWTSGGLPDTQYF.

This sequence joins TRBV6-2 or TRBV6-3 and TRBJ2-7, with 10 bases aligning to TRBD1. The germline CDR1 and CDR2 sequences are MNHEY and SVGEGT. The V and J ends lost 2 bases and 6 bases, in that order; junction bases with no gene match: 4. The CDR3 sequence is 14 residues long. The CDR3 nucleotides read TGTGCCAGCAGTTACCGCGGGACAGGGGCCGAGCAGTACTTC. Its protein is CASSYRGTGAEQYF.

J is TRBJ1-1 and V is TRBV6-2 or TRBV6-3, with unresolved D. Per germline, CDR1 MNHEY and CDR2 SVGEGT. The CDR3 loop spans 14 amino acids. V dropped 4 bases and J dropped 8 bases, with 17 bases sitting between them. CDR3: CASSLRSAVREAFF. The CDR3 region has the DNA TGTGCCAGCAGTTTGAGGTCAGCCGTTCGGGAAGCTTTCTTT.

This clone was seen more than once but under ten times. V is TRBV28 and J is TRBJ1-5, with 8 bases lining up with TRBD1. The CDR3 has 15 amino acids. Germline V gives CDR1 MDHEN, CDR2 SYDVKM. J was trimmed by 5 bases and V by 5 bases; bases with no gene match: 8. The CDR3 here is CASSHGQGRHQPQHF. The DNA for the CDR3 is TGTGCCAGCAGTCATGGACAGGGTAGGCATCAGCCCCAGCATTTT. The complete variable domain, with remaining parts taken from reference TRBV28 and TRBJ1-5, reads DVKVTQSSRYLVKRTGEKVFLECVQDMDHENMFWYRQDPGLGLRLIYFSYDVKMKEKGDIPEGYSVSREKKERFSLILESASTNQTSMYLCASSHGQGRHQPQHFGDGTRLSIL.

The chain uses TRBV9 and TRBJ2-2; D may be TRBD1 (6 bases). CDR1 and CDR2 from the germline V gene are SGDLS and YYNGEE. Trimming left V 2 bases short and J 4 bases short, with 12 bases between. The CDR3 totals 15 residues. Here the CDR3 DNA reads TGTGCCAGCAGCGTTCCTGGGGGCGGCACCGGGGAGCTGTTTTTT. This translates into CASSVPGGGTGELFF.

This clone was seen only a few times. The rearrangement uses TRBV7-9 and TRBJ1-6; D gene ambiguous. The CDR3 sequence is 15 residues long. Between the trimmed V and J ends, which lost 1 base and 0 bases, there was a span of 4 bases. Germline CDR1 SEHNR, CDR2 FQNEAQ (reference sequence). The CDR3 bases are TGTGCCAGCAGCTTAGAGAGCTCCTATAATTCACCCCTCCACTTT. This encodes CASSLESSYNSPLHF. Filled out from reference TRBV7-9 and TRBJ1-6, the complete variable domain reads DTGVSQNPRHKITKRGQNVTFRCDPISEHNRLYWYRQTLGQGPEFLTYFQNEAQLEKSRLLSDRFSAERPKGSFSTLEIQRTEQGDSAMYLCASSLESSYNSPLHFGNGTRLTVT.

This clone was seen once. The V and J genes are TRBV7-9 and TRBJ2-5, with 11 bases lining up with TRBD2. The junction had 3 bases not matched to a gene; V was cut back by 3 bases and J by 3 bases. The CDR3 length is 15 residues. The germline V gene has CDR1 SEHNR and CDR2 FQNEAQ (reference sequence). The CDR3: CASSFPLAGEETQYF. DNA of the CDR3: TGTGCCAGCAGCTTCCCACTAGCGGGGGAAGAGACCCAGTACTTC.

V gene TRBV12-5 combines with J gene TRBJ1-2; possibly TRBD1 for D (6 bases). The CDR3 is 14 amino acids. The germline gives CDR1 LGHNT, CDR2 FRNRAP. V gave up 6 bases and J gave up 4 bases, with 15 bases separating them. CDR3 amino acids: CASGDRGGPYGYTF. The CDR3 nucleotides read TGTGCTAGTGGGGACCGGGGGGGGCCCTATGGCTACACCTTC.

This clone came up once. J is TRBJ1-2 and V is TRBV5-4; 7 bases fit TRBD1. The trim removed 3 bases at V and 8 bases at J, leaving 10 bases unmatched. The germline gives CDR1 SGHNT, CDR2 YYREEE (reference sequence). The length of the CDR3 is 14 residues. The CDR3 here is CASSSTLTGRGYTF. The CDR3 DNA follows: TGTGCCAGCAGCTCCACCCTGACAGGGCGCGGCTACACCTTC.

In its sample, this clone was seen once. The V call is TRBV11-2, the J call TRBJ2-5, with 10 bases matching TRBD2. Looked up from germline, CDR1 is SGHAT and CDR2 is FQNNGV. Losses at the gene ends were 4 bases for V and 0 bases for J; bases not matched to a gene: 14. This CDR3 has 19 residues. CDR3 DNA sequence: TGTGCCAGCAGCTCGATAGCGGTAGTAGCGGGGGGTTACCAAGAGACCCAGTACTTC. As protein: CASSSIAVVAGGYQETQYF.

The gene calls are TRBV6-5 and TRBJ1-2; TRBD1 matches 9 bases. With V trimmed by 7 bases and J by 4 bases, 4 bases remained unmatched. There are 13 residues in the CDR3. Germline values: CDR1 MNHEY, CDR2 SVGAGI. CDR3 residues: CASTQTGGYGYTF. The CDR3 bases are TGTGCCAGCACCCAGACAGGGGGCTATGGCTACACCTTC.

This clone has only one observation. As DNA, the CDR3 is TGTGCCAGCAAGGGGGAGTCCTATAATTCACCCCTCCACTTT. Translation: CASKGESYNSPLHF. V and J are TRBV2 and TRBJ1-6; tentative D call: TRBD1 (6 bases). The CDR3 extends over 14 amino acids. Germline-derived CDR1 and CDR2 are SNHLY and FYNNEI. Trimming stripped 7 bases from V and 1 base from J, with 8 bases between.